This T cell receptor beta chain was identified during a study of blood T cell repertoires in COVID-19. Background on the study: The United States, Italy and Spain were the sources of the acute and convalescent COVID-19 samples.

Authors' analysis steps: Reference gene primer amplification gave estimated nucleated cell counts. The data were produced by immunoSEQ multiplex PCR, yet TCRdb's version contains in-frame clones alone and is incomplete. That table furnishes V, J and clone size, whereas the DNA furnished D and trimming. The sample contains 85,000 to 100,000 clones, approximately 86% of which appear only once. The clonotype comes from a man in his 60s with acute or convalescent COVID-19. The specimen sequenced was peripheral blood.

The CDR3 is CAIRGTSGGINEQFF. The CDR3 DNA sequence: TGTGCCATCAGGGGGACTAGCGGGGGGATAAATGAGCAGTTCTTC. This chain joins TRBV10-3 and TRBJ2-1; 15 bases are a match to TRBD2. With 6 bases clipped from V and 7 bases from J, the junction kept 4 bases outside the gene matches. In germline, CDR1 is ENHRY, CDR2 SYGVKD. The CDR3 spans 15 residues.